The rows below give T cell receptor beta chains drawn from one sample of a study of T cells in Graves' hyperthyroidism and ophthalmopathy. TCRdb re-analysed the multiplex PCR reads in MiXCR, keeping a single row per CDR3 protein. Of about 360,000 distinct CDR3 sequences listed, 13% were seen once; the top ten hold around 20%. What was sequenced was blood. The receptors were sampled from a man aged 25 to 40 with Graves' hyperthyroidism that later progressed to Graves' ophthalmopathy. Each CDR3 is given with its conserved first and last residue. The order of the fields is V gene, CDR3 length, D gene, J gene, clone size, CDR3 DNA, CDR3 protein. D genes are given only for firm matches. Size values are once, few and many counts, or a class for expanded clones, and some rows have none.

TRBV6-5	15	-	TRBJ1-6	-	TGTGCCAGCAGTTACTCGAACAGGGACAATTCACCCCTCCACTTT	CASSYSNRDNSPLHF
TRBV5-1	15	-	TRBJ2-7	many	TGCGCCAGCAGCTTGGGGACCGAAAGCTCCTACGAGCAGTACTTC	CASSLGTESSYEQYF
TRBV10-3	13	-	TRBJ2-5	-	TGTGCCATCGCATCGACAGTCCAAGAGACCCAGTACTTC	CAIASTVQETQYF
TRBV20-1	12	-	TRBJ2-2	-	TGCAGTGCCCAGAGGGAGACCGGGGAGCTGTTTTTT	CSAQRETGELFF
TRBV20-1	14	-	TRBJ1-5	few	TGCAGTGCTATTAAGTGGGATAGCAATCAGCCCCAGCATTTT	CSAIKWDSNQPQHF
TRBV15	15	TRBD1	TRBJ1-1	many	TGTGCCACCAGCCCTCGAGGACAGGGGAACACTGAAGCTTTCTTT	CATSPRGQGNTEAFF
TRBV6-1	13	-	TRBJ1-1	many	TGTGCCAGCAGTACAGGGTTCTCTACTGAAGCTTTCTTT	CASSTGFSTEAFF
TRBV4-2	14	-	TRBJ2-5	few	TGTGCCAGCAGCCAAGAACGGCTAGCGGAGACCCAGTACTTC	CASSQERLAETQYF
TRBV28	15	TRBD1	TRBJ1-2	many	TGTGCCAGCAGTTTTGGTACAGGGGGCTTTTATGGCTACACCTTC	CASSFGTGGFYGYTF
TRBV6-5	15	-	TRBJ2-5	-	TGTGCCAGCAGTTCTCTCAGGGGAGGGAGGGAGACCCAGTACTTC	CASSSLRGGRETQYF
TRBV7-8	16	-	TRBJ1-5	few	TGTGCCAGCAGCTTAGGTAACGGGATAAACAATCAGCCCCAGCATTTT	CASSLGNGINNQPQHF
TRBV5-8	16	-	TRBJ1-3	-	TGTGCCAGCAGCTTGCGTGTAAGGAGCTCTGGAAACACCATATATTTT	CASSLRVRSSGNTIYF
TRBV30	13	-	TRBJ2-3	many	TGTGCCTGGATACCCCCAGACACAGATACGCAGTATTTT	CAWIPPDTDTQYF
TRBV13	15	-	TRBJ2-5	-	TGTGCCAGCAGCTCCCGGACAGCCGGACAAGAGACCCAGTACTTC	CASSSRTAGQETQYF
TRBV27	15	TRBD1	TRBJ1-2	many	TGTGCCAGCAGTGTTACCGGGACAGGGCGGGATGGCTACACCTTC	CASSVTGTGRDGYTF
TRBV12-3/TRBV12-4	16	TRBD1	TRBJ1-6	-	TGTGCCAGCAGTTTGCGGTACAGGGGCCCAAATTCACCCCTCCACTTT	CASSLRYRGPNSPLHF
TRBV12-3/TRBV12-4	17	-	TRBJ2-3	few	TGTGCCAGCAGTTTTCGCCCCTCAGGGGTTGGCACAGATACGCAGTATTTT	CASSFRPSGVGTDTQYF
TRBV3-1	13	-	TRBJ2-3	few	TGTGCCAGCAGGGGCTACCGGGCAGATACGCAGTATTTT	CASRGYRADTQYF
TRBV7-9	16	-	TRBJ2-1	many	TGTGCCAGCAGCTTCGCCCCAGGGATCTTGCACAATGAGCAGTTCTTC	CASSFAPGILHNEQFF
TRBV5-6	15	-	TRBJ1-5	many	TGTGCCAGCAGCTTGGGATGGGGCAGCGATCAGCCCCAGCATTTT	CASSLGWGSDQPQHF
TRBV18	15	-	TRBJ1-3	-	TGTGCCAGCTCACCATCCGGACAGCGAGGAAACACCATATATTTT	CASSPSGQRGNTIYF
TRBV6-5	15	-	TRBJ1-4	many	TGTGCCAGCAGTTACTCGAGGGGGTACAATGAAAAACTGTTTTTT	CASSYSRGYNEKLFF
TRBV12-3/TRBV12-4	13	TRBD1	TRBJ1-4	many	TGTGCCAGCAGGGGACAGGGCGGTGAAAAACTGTTTTTT	CASRGQGGEKLFF
TRBV2	14	TRBD1	TRBJ1-5	-	TGTGCCAGCGTTTCAACAGGGGCGGAGCAGCCCCAGCATTTT	CASVSTGAEQPQHF
TRBV20-1	15	-	TRBJ2-7	many	TGCAGTGCCTTCGCGACAGGTCTCTGGTCTGTCGAGCAGTACTTC	CSAFATGLWSVEQYF